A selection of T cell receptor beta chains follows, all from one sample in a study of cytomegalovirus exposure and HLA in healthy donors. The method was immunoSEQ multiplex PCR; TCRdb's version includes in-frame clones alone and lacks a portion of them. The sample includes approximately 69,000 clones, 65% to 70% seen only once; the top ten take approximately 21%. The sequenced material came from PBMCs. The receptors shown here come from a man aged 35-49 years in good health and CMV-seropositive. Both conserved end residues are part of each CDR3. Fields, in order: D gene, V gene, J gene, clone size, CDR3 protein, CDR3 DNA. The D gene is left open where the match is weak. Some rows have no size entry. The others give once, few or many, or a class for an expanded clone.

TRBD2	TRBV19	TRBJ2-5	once	CASSILAGQETQYF	TGTGCCAGTAGTATATTAGCGGGGCAAGAGACCCAGTACTTC
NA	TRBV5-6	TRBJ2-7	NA	CASSLDGYYEQYF	TGTGCCAGCAGCTTAGACGGGTACTACGAGCAGTACTTC
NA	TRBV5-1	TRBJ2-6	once	CASSPPNSGAGANVLTF	TGCGCCAGCAGCCCGCCCAATTCAGGGGCTGGGGCCAACGTCCTGACTTTC
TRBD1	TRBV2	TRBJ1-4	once	CASSASWDRKKLFF	TGTGCCAGCAGTGCGTCATGGGACAGAAAAAAACTGTTTTTT
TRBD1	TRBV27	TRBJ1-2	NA	CASAPGTGFGYTF	TGTGCCAGCGCCCCCGGGACAGGGTTTGGCTACACCTTC
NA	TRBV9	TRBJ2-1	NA	CASSLSGDEQFF	TGTGCCAGCAGCCTCTCCGGGGATGAGCAGTTCTTC
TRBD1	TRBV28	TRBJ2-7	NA	CASSLGGQGTYEQYF	TGTGCCAGCAGTTTGGGGGGACAGGGAACCTACGAGCAGTACTTC
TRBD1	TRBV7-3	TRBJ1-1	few	CASSFGRTGGPAFF	TGTGCCAGCAGCTTCGGACGTACAGGGGGTCCGGCTTTCTTT
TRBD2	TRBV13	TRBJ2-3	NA	CASSSTSGGRRDTQYF	TGTGCCAGCAGCTCGACTAGCGGGGGGCGAAGGGATACGCAGTATTTT
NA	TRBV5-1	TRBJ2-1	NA	CASSLAREVDEQFF	TGCGCCAGCAGCTTGGCCAGGGAAGTTGATGAGCAGTTCTTC
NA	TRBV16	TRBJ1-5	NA	CASSQPNEVYQPQHF	TGTGCCAGCAGCCAGCCCAACGAGGTATATCAGCCCCAGCATTTT
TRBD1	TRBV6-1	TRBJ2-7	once	CASSEATGGHAEQYF	TGTGCCAGCAGTGAGGCGACAGGGGGCCATGCCGAGCAGTACTTC
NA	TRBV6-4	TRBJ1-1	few	CASSEGANTEAFF	TGTGCCAGCAGTGAGGGGGCGAACACTGAAGCTTTCTTT
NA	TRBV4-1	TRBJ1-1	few	CASSQVGQMNTEAFF	TGCGCCAGCAGCCAAGTGGGGCAGATGAACACTGAAGCTTTCTTT
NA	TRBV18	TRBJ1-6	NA	CASSPQPGGDSPLHF	TGTGCCAGCTCACCACAACCAGGAGGGGATTCACCCCTCCACTTT
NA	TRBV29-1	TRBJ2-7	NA	CSVERAYEQYF	TGCAGCGTTGAGAGGGCCTACGAGCAGTACTTC
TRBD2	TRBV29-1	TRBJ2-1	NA	CSLRGIAGLPNEQFF	TGCAGCCTAAGGGGCATAGCGGGGCTGCCTAATGAGCAGTTCTTC
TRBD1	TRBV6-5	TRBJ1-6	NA	CASTTRQGHSPLHF	TGTGCCAGCACTACCCGACAGGGTCATTCACCCCTCCACTTT
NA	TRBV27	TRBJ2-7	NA	CASSLSRANYEQYF	TGTGCCAGCAGTTTGTCCAGGGCGAACTACGAGCAGTACTTC
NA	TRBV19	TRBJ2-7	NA	CASSIIGGPGDRQYF	TGTGCCAGTAGTATTATCGGGGGACCGGGAGATAGGCAGTACTTC
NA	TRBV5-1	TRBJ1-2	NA	CASSPGAGGYTF	TGCGCCAGCAGCCCTGGAGCTGGTGGCTACACCTTC
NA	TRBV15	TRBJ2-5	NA	CATSRADTQETQYF	TGTGCCACCAGCAGAGCGGACACACAAGAGACCCAGTACTTC
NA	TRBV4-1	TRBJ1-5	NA	CASSPGLTQGQPQHF	TGCGCCAGCAGTCCGGGATTGACACAGGGTCAGCCCCAGCATTTT
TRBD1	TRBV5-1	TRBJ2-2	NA	CASSSTGGRTGELFF	TGCGCCAGCAGCTCCACAGGGGGAAGAACCGGGGAGCTGTTTTTT
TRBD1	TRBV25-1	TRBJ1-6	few	CARTRQGRHSPLHF	TGTGCGAGGACCCGACAGGGGCGACATTCACCCCTCCACTTT
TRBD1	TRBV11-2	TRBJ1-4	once	CASSTDRGSEKLFF	TGTGCCAGCAGCACAGACAGGGGAAGTGAAAAACTGTTTTTT
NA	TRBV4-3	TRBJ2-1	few	CASSQGLEEQFF	TGCGCCAGCAGCCAAGGATTGGAGGAGCAGTTCTTC
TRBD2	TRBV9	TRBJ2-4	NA	CASSVREGLADIQYF	TGTGCCAGCAGCGTACGGGAGGGGCTAGCAGACATTCAGTACTTC
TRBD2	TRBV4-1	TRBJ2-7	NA	CASSGAERGYEQYF	TGCGCCAGCAGCGGGGCCGAGCGGGGGTACGAGCAGTACTTC
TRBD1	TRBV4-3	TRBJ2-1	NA	CASSQRQGGYNEQFF	TGCGCCAGCAGCCAGCGACAGGGGGGGTACAATGAGCAGTTCTTC
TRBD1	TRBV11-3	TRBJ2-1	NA	CASSHGTGGKNEQFF	TGTGCCAGCAGCCACGGGACAGGGGGCAAGAATGAGCAGTTCTTC
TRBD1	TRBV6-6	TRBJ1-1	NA	CASSYPDRDTEAFF	TGTGCCAGCAGTTACCCGGACAGGGACACTGAAGCTTTCTTT
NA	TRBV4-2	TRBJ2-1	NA	CASSQVARSSYNEQFF	TGTGCCAGCAGCCAAGTGGCTCGGAGCTCCTACAATGAGCAGTTCTTC
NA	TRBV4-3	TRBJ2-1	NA	CASSQERPGISYNEQFF	TGCGCCAGCAGCCAAGAGAGGCCGGGGATCTCCTACAATGAGCAGTTCTTC
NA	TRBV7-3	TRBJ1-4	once	CASSSNRVRDEKLFF	TGTGCCAGCAGCTCCAACAGGGTCCGGGATGAAAAACTGTTTTTT
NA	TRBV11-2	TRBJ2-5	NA	CASSLWTEIQETQYF	TGTGCCAGCAGCTTATGGACAGAGATTCAAGAGACCCAGTACTTC
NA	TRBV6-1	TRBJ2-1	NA	CASRNRDDHSEQFF	TGTGCCAGCAGAAACAGGGACGACCATAGTGAGCAGTTCTTC